This entry describes one T cell receptor beta chain. This CDR3 contains 16 residues. CDR1 is SEHNR, CDR2 FQNEAQ, per germline (reference sequence). V lost 5 bases to trimming and J lost 2 bases, with 17 bases between them. These data come from a study of CD8 T cells in Susac syndrome. An amount of RNA that ranged from roughly 0.5 to 1 ug was reverse transcribed with random hexamers. TCRdb re-called the immunoSEQ multiplex PCR reads through MiXCR, storing one row per CDR3 protein. This sample has roughly 150,000 distinct CDR3 sequences, with 85% to 95% found just once. The source material was CD8+ T cells from PBMCs. This clonotype originated in a human donor with Susac syndrome. The rearrangement links TRBV7-9 to TRBJ2-3, with D tentatively TRBD1 or TRBD2 (5 bases each). Written as DNA, the CDR3 is TGTGCCAGCAGCCCCAGGGAGCCCTACCACACAGATACGCAGTATTTT. This translates into CASSPREPYHTDTQYF.